Included here is one T cell receptor beta chain sequence, with context. The antigen remains unidentified. Assay used: immunoSEQ multiplex PCR; TCRdb lists only in-frame clones, some missing. This table holds about 680,000 clones, more than 80% found once. This sample's treatment: roughly 19 received Ad26.COV2.S at low or high dose, single or two shots; roughly 5 received placebo; per-sample allocation not given. Material that was analyzed had been drawn on day 63 after the first vaccine or placebo injection. As its vector, the vaccine had Ad26, which expressed Wuhan-strain SARS-CoV-2 spike. The V gene end was trimmed by 0 bases and the J gene end by 1 base; junction bases not matched to a gene: 3. In germline, CDR1 is SGHRS, CDR2 YFSETQ. The CDR3 length is 15 residues. This record belongs to a study of Ad26.COV2.S vaccination and SARS-CoV-2 variants. About the study: Enrolled in COV1001, the donor was in the Ad26.COV2.S trial arm, which received the vaccine. Intramuscular Ad26.COV2.S doses were given once or twice, 56 days apart. General observations from the study: Estimates derived from TCR breadth and depth analyses may have underestimated total T cell responses.

Sample: peripheral blood, taken in a trial of Ad26.COV2.S vaccine versus placebo. The rearrangement joins TRBV5-1 to TRBJ1-1, with 7 bases fitting TRBD1. The sequence was obtained from a person aged 18-60 years who received the Ad26.COV2.S COVID-19 vaccine or a placebo. The CDR3 loop reads CASSLADRPNTEAFF. The CDR3 DNA reads as TGCGCCAGCAGCTTGGCGGACAGGCCGAACACTGAAGCTTTCTTT.